The 8 T cell receptor beta chains reported below all come from one sample, sequenced in a study of glioma-infiltrating T cells after dendritic cell vaccination. Sequencing was performed with immunoSEQ multiplex PCR; in TCRdb, only in-frame clones are kept and a portion is missing. The repertoire holds 99,000 or so clones, with 90% as singletons. Time point noted: after dendritic cell vaccination, including at tumor progression/relapse. The sample was blood, taken after dendritic cell vaccination. The receptors originated from a human donor with glioblastoma.

CDR3 sequence: CASTLTGGTEAFF. The CDR3 nucleotides are TGTGCCAGCACCTTGACAGGGGGCACTGAAGCTTTCTTT. This chain uses TRBV11-3 with TRBJ1-1; 9 bases align to TRBD1. J lost 4 bases, V lost 7 bases, and 4 bases had no gene match. The V gene's germline CDR1 is SGHNT and CDR2 YENEEA. The CDR3 is 13 residues long.

The J gene is TRBJ2-1, the V gene TRBV28, with 11 bases fitting TRBD2. Germline CDR1 is MDHEN and CDR2 is SYDVKM. V trimming: 6 bases; J trimming: 4 bases; junction bases outside the gene matches: 8. CDR3 size: 16 residues. Here the CDR3 DNA reads TGTGCCAGCAGCAGAGGGACTAGCGGAAGTTACAATGAGCAGTTCTTC. It translates to CASSRGTSGSYNEQFF.

This chain links TRBV5-4 with TRBJ1-1; D might be TRBD1 (5 bases). CDR3 length: 14 amino acids. Germline V lookup: CDR1 SGHNT, CDR2 YYREEE (reference sequence). V was pared by 7 bases and J by 0 bases, with 13 bases between. CDR3 residues: CASLDRTLNTEAFF. In DNA form, the CDR3 reads TGTGCCAGCCTTGACAGAACTCTGAACACTGAAGCTTTCTTT.

The chain has TRBV21-1 and TRBJ1-6. TRBV21-1 is a known pseudogene. This CDR3 comprises 16 residues. The DNA of the CDR3 is TGTGCCAGCAGCCCAAGGGAGGGTACCTATAATTCACCCCTCCACTTT. Its protein product is CASSPREGTYNSPLHF.

V is TRBV5-6 and J is TRBJ2-7; D may be TRBD2 (6 bases). V lost 2 bases and J 4 bases, leaving 16 bases between the germline ends. Germline values: CDR1 SGHDT, CDR2 YYEEEE. The CDR3 loop spans 15 amino acids. CDR3: CASSFLSGVAYEQYF. The CDR3 nucleotides read TGTGCCAGCAGCTTTTTATCGGGAGTAGCTTACGAGCAGTACTTC.

V is TRBV7-3 and J is TRBJ2-3, with TRBD2 matching 11 bases. From germline, CDR1 is SGHTA and CDR2 FQGTGA. V trimming: 4 bases; J trimming: 4 bases; junction bases outside the gene matches: 4. The CDR3 has 15 residues. CDR3 DNA: TGTGCCAGCAGCTCCGGGACTAGCGGATCAGATACGCAGTATTTT. This translates into CASSSGTSGSDTQYF.

The chain employs TRBV15 and TRBJ2-2, with 14 bases aligning to TRBD2. The CDR3 extends over 17 amino acids. Germline V gene data show CDR1 as LNHNV and CDR2 as YYDKDF (reference sequence). The trim removed 1 base at V and 6 bases at J, leaving 4 bases unmatched. The CDR3 here is CATSRVGLAGESGELFF. CDR3 coding DNA: TGTGCCACCAGCAGAGTGGGACTAGCGGGAGAGTCCGGGGAGCTGTTTTTT.

V gene TRBV18 combines with J gene TRBJ1-2; TRBD1 might be the D (6 bases). V gave up 4 bases and J gave up 3 bases, with 9 bases separating them. The V gene's germline CDR1 is KGHSH and CDR2 LQKENI. The CDR3 extends over 13 amino acids. The CDR3 spells CASSQNRDYGYTF. CDR3 nucleotide sequence: TGTGCCAGCTCACAAAACAGGGACTATGGCTACACCTTC.